This T cell receptor (beta chain) derives from a study of T cell responses to AZD1222 COVID-19 vaccine. Looking at the study overall: The study pooled second doses at about 4 or about 12 weeks. Points from the study as a whole: The donor cohort was predominantly white British with a female majority, and clonal diversity may have been underestimated. AZD1222 recipients seropositive at baseline numbered only 6 or 7. Mapped onto spike, vaccine-associated CD4 TCRs spanned it and were dominant at 160-218 and 743-854.

On this clone itself: Its antigen is currently unknown.

Sequencing was performed with immunoSEQ multiplex PCR; in TCRdb, only in-frame clones are kept and a portion is missing. The data show 140,000 to 150,000 clones, just over 90% seen once. The CDR3 totals 13 residues. V was shortened by 4 bases and J by 6 bases, with 12 bases between the two germline ends. Germline CDR1 and CDR2: MNHNY and SVGAGI (reference sequence). This TCR was sampled from an adult in good health. This material consisted of peripheral blood, taken on day 0 of AZD1222 vaccination. The J gene is TRBJ1-2, the V gene TRBV6-6; D unclear. CDR3 residues: CASSSWPGDGYTF. Written as DNA, the CDR3 is TGTGCCAGCAGTTCCTGGCCCGGAGATGGCTACACCTTC.